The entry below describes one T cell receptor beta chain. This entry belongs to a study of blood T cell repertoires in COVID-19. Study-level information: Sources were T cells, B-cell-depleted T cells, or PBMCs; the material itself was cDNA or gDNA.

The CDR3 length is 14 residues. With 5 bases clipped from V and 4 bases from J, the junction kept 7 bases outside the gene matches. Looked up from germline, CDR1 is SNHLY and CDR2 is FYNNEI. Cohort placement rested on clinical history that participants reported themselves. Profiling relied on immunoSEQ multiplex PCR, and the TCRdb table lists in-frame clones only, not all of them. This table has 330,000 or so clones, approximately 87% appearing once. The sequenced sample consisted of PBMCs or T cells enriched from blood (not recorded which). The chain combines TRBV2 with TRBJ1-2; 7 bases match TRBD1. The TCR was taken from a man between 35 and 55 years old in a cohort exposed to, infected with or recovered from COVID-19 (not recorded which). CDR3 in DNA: TGTGCCAGCAGTTCTCGACAGGGCCTCTATGGCTACACCTTC. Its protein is CASSSRQGLYGYTF.